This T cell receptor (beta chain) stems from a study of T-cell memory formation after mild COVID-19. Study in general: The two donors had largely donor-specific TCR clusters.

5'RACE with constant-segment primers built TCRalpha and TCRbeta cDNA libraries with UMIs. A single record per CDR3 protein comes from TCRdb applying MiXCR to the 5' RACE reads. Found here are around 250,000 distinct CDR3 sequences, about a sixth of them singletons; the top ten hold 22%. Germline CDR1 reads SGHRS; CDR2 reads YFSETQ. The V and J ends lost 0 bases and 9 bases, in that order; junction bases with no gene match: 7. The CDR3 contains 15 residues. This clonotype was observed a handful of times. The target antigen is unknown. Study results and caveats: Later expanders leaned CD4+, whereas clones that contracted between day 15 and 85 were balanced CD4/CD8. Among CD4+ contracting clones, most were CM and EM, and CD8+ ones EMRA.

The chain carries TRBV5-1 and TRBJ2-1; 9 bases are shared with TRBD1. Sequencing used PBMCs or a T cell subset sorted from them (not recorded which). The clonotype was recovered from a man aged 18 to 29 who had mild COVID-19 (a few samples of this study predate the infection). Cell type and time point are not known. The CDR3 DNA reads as TGCGCCAGCAGCTTGGTACAGGGGGCTGGTAGTGAGCAGTTCTTC. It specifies CASSLVQGAGSEQFF.